This TCR beta chain was identified during a study of blood T cells in healthy people across ages. This CDR3 region has 15 residues. Germline V CDR1 and CDR2: SEHNR, FQNEAQ (reference sequence). PCR was performed a second time for about 6 to 11 cycles using a sample-barcoded 5' primer and a J-beta primer mix. TCRdb re-derived calls from the 5' RACE reads in MiXCR, one entry per CDR3 protein. The sample comprises some 1.4 million distinct CDR3 sequences, approximately 38% of which are singletons, and less than 8% rests with the top ten. For this clonotype: The junction departs from the called germline gene at one end, perhaps through a read error.

The genes are TRBV7-9 and TRBJ1-4; 7 bases map to TRBD1. Sequences were obtained from blood. The TCR sequence derives from a woman under 30 in good health. The CDR3 sequence: CANSAYRGDNEKLFF. For the CDR3, the DNA is TGTGCCAACAGCGCTTACAGGGGAGATAATGAAAAACTGTTTTTT.